The rows below give T cell receptor beta chains drawn from one sample of a study of blood T cell repertoires in COVID-19. Clones were sequenced by immunoSEQ multiplex PCR, and TCRdb holds only the in-frame ones, with some missing. The sample lists over 90,000 clones, about nine tenths seen once, with around 1.9% in the top ten. The sample comprised peripheral blood. All receptors come from a woman aged 45-59 years with COVID-19, enrolled during active disease. Both conserved end residues are part of each CDR3. Each record gives: V gene, J gene, CDR3 protein.

TRBV10-3	TRBJ1-6	CAISETRLNSPLHF
TRBV19	TRBJ1-2	CASSAWTQTGYGYTF
TRBV5-4	TRBJ2-1	CASRDTGTRYNEQFF
TRBV2	TRBJ2-5	CASLGTEETQYF
TRBV12-1	TRBJ1-2	CASSSRRGYTF
TRBV7-9	TRBJ1-2	CASASRDRNSYGYTF
TRBV12-3/TRBV12-4	TRBJ2-1	CASSFQVAYEQFF
TRBV14	TRBJ2-3	CASSRGFSTDTQYF
TRBV30	TRBJ1-6	CACRGSSPYNSPLHF
TRBV6-5	TRBJ1-2	CASSYRDRGGYGYTF
TRBV5-1	TRBJ1-6	CATKASGGSPLHF
TRBV6-6	TRBJ1-5	CASSRGLQPQHF
TRBV19	TRBJ2-1	CASSIGAGYNEQFF
TRBV28	TRBJ1-3	CASSGGGQGNGNIIYF
TRBV30	TRBJ1-2	CAWSAGLGYGYTF
TRBV28	TRBJ2-6	CASSFTGVGANVLTF
TRBV7-9	TRBJ2-7	CASSPGGTPYEQYF
TRBV9	TRBJ1-2	CASSVEQDYGYTF
TRBV6-2/TRBV6-3	TRBJ2-3	CASSYAFRDRGLDTQYF
TRBV5-1	TRBJ1-5	CASSFDGGNQPQHF